Detailed here is one T cell receptor (beta chain). Authors' processing steps: Amplified reference gene primers provided the basis for estimating nucleated cell counts. Some clones are missing from TCRdb's copy, which holds only in-frame ones; the method was immunoSEQ multiplex PCR. Clonal size and the V and J genes are those of that table, whereas D and trimming came from the DNA. The table lists around 300,000 clones, 83% of them singletons. The sample belongs to a study of blood T cell repertoires in COVID-19. Overall study: Samples taken during acute and convalescent COVID-19 were collected in the United States, Italy and Spain. Sources were T cells, B-cell-depleted T cells, or PBMCs; the material itself was cDNA or gDNA.

Trimming removed 1 base from V and 1 base from J; junction bases left unmatched: 4. The CDR3 contains 16 residues. Germline-derived CDR1 and CDR2 are SGDLS and YYNGEE. This clonotype originated in a woman aged 50 to 60 who had recovered from COVID-19. The chain recombines TRBV9 with TRBJ2-2, with 7 bases aligning to TRBD1. Sequencing input: peripheral blood. The CDR3 DNA reads TGTGCCAGCAGCGTACCCGGGACAGAGAACACCGGGGAGCTGTTTTTT. This gives the protein CASSVPGTENTGELFF.